This T cell receptor (beta chain) was documented in a study of cytomegalovirus exposure and HLA in healthy donors. Study-level points and caveats: Per a prior analysis, the majority of TCR beta V segments were productive roughly 87% or roughly 30% of the time.

Primers included in the PCR were 60 Vbeta and 13 Jbeta primers. Assay used: immunoSEQ multiplex PCR; TCRdb lists only in-frame clones, some missing. The sample includes 99,000 or so clones, 83% seen only once; the top ten take 6.1%. Note on this clone: As yet, its antigen is unknown.

The receptor's source is a man aged 18 to 30 in good health and CMV-seronegative. The sample was PBMCs.

CDR3 sequence reads: CASSSGTTSYNEQFF. CDR3 sequence (DNA): TGTGCCAGCAGCTCCGGGACTACCTCCTACAATGAGCAGTTCTTC. This chain uses TRBV27 with TRBJ2-1, with 7 bases matching TRBD2. This CDR3 has 15 amino acids. Germline lookup yields CDR1 MNHEY and CDR2 SMNVEV (reference sequence). The V and J ends lost 6 bases and 0 bases, in that order; junction bases with no gene match: 5.